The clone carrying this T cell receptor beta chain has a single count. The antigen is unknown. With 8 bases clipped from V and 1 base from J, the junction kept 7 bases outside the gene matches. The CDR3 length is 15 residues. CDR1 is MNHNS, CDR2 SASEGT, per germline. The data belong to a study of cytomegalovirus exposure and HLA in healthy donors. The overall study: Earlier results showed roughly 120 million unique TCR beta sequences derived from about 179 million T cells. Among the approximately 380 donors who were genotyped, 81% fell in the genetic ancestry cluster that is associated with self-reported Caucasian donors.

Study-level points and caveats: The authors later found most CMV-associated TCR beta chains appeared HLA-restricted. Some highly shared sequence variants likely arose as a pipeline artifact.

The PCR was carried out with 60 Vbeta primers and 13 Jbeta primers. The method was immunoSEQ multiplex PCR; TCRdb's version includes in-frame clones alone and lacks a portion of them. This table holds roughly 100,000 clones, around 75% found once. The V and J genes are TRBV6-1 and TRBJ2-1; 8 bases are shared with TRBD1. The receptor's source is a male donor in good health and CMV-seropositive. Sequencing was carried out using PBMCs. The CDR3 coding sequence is TGTGCCAGCGCCGACGGGACAGGTTCCTACAATGAGCAGTTCTTC. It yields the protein CASADGTGSYNEQFF.